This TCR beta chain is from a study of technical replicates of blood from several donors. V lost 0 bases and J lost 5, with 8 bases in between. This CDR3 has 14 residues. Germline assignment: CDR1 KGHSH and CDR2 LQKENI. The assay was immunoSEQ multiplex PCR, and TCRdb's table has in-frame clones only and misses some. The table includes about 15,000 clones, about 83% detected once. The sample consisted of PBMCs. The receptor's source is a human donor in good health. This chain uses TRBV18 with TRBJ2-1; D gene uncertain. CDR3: CASSPPSVHNEQFF. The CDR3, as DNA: TGTGCCAGCTCACCACCAAGCGTTCACAATGAGCAGTTCTTC.